A selection of T cell receptor beta chains follows, all from one sample in a study of tumor and adjacent non-tumor tissue in lung cancer. TCRdb itself ran the multiplex PCR reads through MiXCR, one entry per CDR3 protein. The sample records 200,000 to 250,000 distinct CDR3 sequences, around 70% being singletons. Sequenced sample: lung tumor tissue. Receptor source: a man aged 55 to 70 with non-small cell lung cancer. Both conserved end residues are part of each CDR3. The D gene is left open where the match is weak. The size entry is marked missing in some rows and otherwise reads once, few, many or a size class.

18 | TRBD2 | TRBJ2-1 | . | TRBV19 | TGTGCCAGTAGTATAGACGGGACTAGCGGGAGGTTAAACTATGAGCAGTTCTTC | CASSIDGTSGRLNYEQFF
19 | TRBD2 | TRBJ2-5 | many | TRBV6-5 | TGTGCCAGCAGTTACTCTTGGAGTAGCGGGAGGAGGGTTCAAGAGACCCAGTACTTC | CASSYSWSSGRRVQETQYF
14 | TRBD1 | TRBJ1-3 | . | TRBV12-3/TRBV12-4 | TGTGCCAGCAGTCGACAGGGACTTGGAATCACCATATATTTT | CASSRQGLGITIYF
14 | TRBD2 | TRBJ2-7 | . | TRBV20-1 | TGCAGTACCAGGACTAGCGGGAGGGCTTACGAGCAGCACTTC | CSTRTSGRAYEQHF
16 | . | TRBJ1-2 | . | TRBV12-3/TRBV12-4 | TGTGCCAGCAGTGTTTGGCCGCAGGGAAGTAACTATGGCTACACCTTC | CASSVWPQGSNYGYTF
15 | TRBD1 | TRBJ1-5 | few | TRBV12-5 | TGTGCTAGTGGTACGGGGACAGCGAGCACAGATACGCAGCATTTT | CASGTGTASTDTQHF
15 | . | TRBJ2-3 | . | TRBV11-2 | TGTGTCAGCAGCTTAACCGGGGGGCTGACAGATATGCAGTATTTT | CVSSLTGGLTDMQYF
14 | . | TRBJ1-5 | . | TRBV20-1 | TGCAGTGCTAGATTCGGGACACTTTATCAGCACCAGCATTTT | CSARFGTLYQHQHF
17 | TRBD2 | TRBJ2-2 | many | TRBV29-1 | TGCAGCGTTGAAATACTAGCGGGGAGTTCGAACACCGGGGAGCTGTTTTTT | CSVEILAGSSNTGELFF
12 | . | TRBJ2-1 | few | TRBV29-1 | TGCAGCGTTATCGGTCCAAGTAATGAGCAGTTCTTC | CSVIGPSNEQFF
14 | . | TRBJ2-3 | . | TRBV11-2 | TGTGCCAGCAGTTCGTCCTGGATAGGAGATACGCGGTATTTT | CASSSSWIGDTRYF
15 | . | TRBJ2-4 | . | TRBV7-8 | TGTGCCAGCAGCTTAGAAGTAGGAAACCAAAACATTCAGTACTTC | CASSLEVGNQNIQYF
16 | TRBD2 | TRBJ2-1 | . | TRBV7-9 | TGTGCCAGCAGCCATACTCTAGCGGTAGGAAGCAATGAGCAGTCCTTC | CASSHTLAVGSNEQSF
13 | TRBD1 | TRBJ1-2 | many | TRBV20-1 | TGCAGTGCTAGGCGACAGGGAATAGATGGCTACACCTTC | CSARRQGIDGYTF
14 | TRBD1 | TRBJ2-3 | . | TRBV6-1 | TGTGCCAGCAGCGAGGACAGGGGGACAGATACACGGTATTTT | CASSEDRGTDTRYF
15 | TRBD2 | TRBJ2-5 | . | TRBV4-2 | TGTACCAGCAGCCAAGCTAGCGGGCTTCAAGAGACCCAGTACTTC | CTSSQASGLQETQYF
17 | . | TRBJ2-7 | . | TRBV11-2 | TGTGCCAGCAGGTACGTCACGACACCTTCCTTTTCCTACGAGCAGTACTTC | CASRYVTTPSFSYEQYF
14 | TRBD2 | TRBJ2-3 | once | TRBV20-1 | TGCAGTGCTGAACTAGCGGGGAATACAGATGCGCAGTATTTT | CSAELAGNTDAQYF
17 | TRBD2 | TRBJ2-3 | many | TRBV28 | TGTGCCAGCAGTTTATCTTGGGCGGGGGGTGTACCAGATACGCAGTATTTT | CASSLSWAGGVPDTQYF
15 | TRBD2 | TRBJ2-1 | . | TRBV10-2 | TGCGCCAGCAGTCCCGGACTAGCGGGAAACAATGAGCATTTCTTC | CASSPGLAGNNEHFF
21 | . | TRBJ1-1 | . | TRBV20-1 | TGCAGTGCTAGTGAAACTCGGCGGAGTTATCCAGGGATCCGGGGAAGCACTGAAGCTTTCTTT | CSASETRRSYPGIRGSTEAFF